The clone carrying this T cell receptor (beta chain) has more than one count but fewer than ten. This record comes from a study of T cell clonality in common variable immunodeficiency. Data came from immunoSEQ multiplex PCR; TCRdb stores just in-frame clones and leaves some out. Listed for the sample are 25,000 to 35,000 clones, none seen a single time. This TCR derives from a person aged 18 to 70 in good health. The specimen was peripheral blood mononuclear cells.

The CDR3 sequence: CASSRGDRLAYGYTF. CDR3 DNA, as far as it was read: TGTGCCAGCAGCCGCGGAGATCGTCTCGCCTATGGC. The chain uses TRBV11-1 and TRBJ1-2; D not certain. The read finishes 3 residues shy of the CDR3 end, and the germline J gene is used to complete it. V lost 5 bases to trimming and J lost 4 bases, with 17 bases between them. CDR1 is SGHAT, CDR2 FQDESV, per germline (reference sequence). The CDR3 contains 15 residues.